This record concerns one T cell receptor beta chain sequence. At one boundary the junction diverges from the germline segment, which might be a read error. The CDR3 consists of 16 residues. This sample is part of a study of T-cell reconstitution after alpha-beta-depleted transplantation in children. Preparation of the TCRbeta library was carried out with unique molecular identifiers. Each CDR3 protein gets one entry after TCRdb re-called the PCR reads with MiXCR. Of about 540,000 distinct CDR3 sequences in the sample, about 17% were seen once. This receptor was identified in a human donor who donated a stem cell graft to a child with acute lymphoblastic leukemia. This sequence joins TRBV12-3 or TRBV12-4 and TRBJ2-1; 14 bases match TRBD2. The source material was PBMCs from the stem cell graft donor, sampled from the stem cell graft. CDR3 nucleotides: TGTGTCAGCAGTCCCGGACTAGCGGGAGGTACTAATGAGCAGTTCTTC. Its protein product is CVSSPGLAGGTNEQFF.